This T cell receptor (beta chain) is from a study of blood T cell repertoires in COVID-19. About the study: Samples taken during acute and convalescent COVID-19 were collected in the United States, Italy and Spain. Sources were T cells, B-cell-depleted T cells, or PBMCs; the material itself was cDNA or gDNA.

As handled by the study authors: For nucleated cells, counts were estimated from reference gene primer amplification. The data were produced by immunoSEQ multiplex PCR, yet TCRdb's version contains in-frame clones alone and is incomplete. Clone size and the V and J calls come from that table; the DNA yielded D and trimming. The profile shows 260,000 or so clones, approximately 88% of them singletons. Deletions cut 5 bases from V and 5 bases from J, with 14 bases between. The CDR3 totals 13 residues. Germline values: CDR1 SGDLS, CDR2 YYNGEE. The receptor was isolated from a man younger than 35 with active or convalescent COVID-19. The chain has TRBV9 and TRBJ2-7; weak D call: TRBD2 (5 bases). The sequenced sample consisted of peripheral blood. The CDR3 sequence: CASSEGRYNEQYF. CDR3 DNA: TGTGCCAGCAGTGAGGGAAGGTACAACGAGCAGTACTTC.